One and the same sample provided the 11 T cell receptor beta chains below, sequenced in a study of T cell responses to AZD1222 COVID-19 vaccine. Here immunoSEQ multiplex PCR was the method, and the copy in TCRdb shows in-frame clones only, minus some. The repertoire has approximately 28,000 clones, approximately 88% of them found once; the top ten carry around 13%. Sequences were derived from peripheral blood, sampled 28 days after the second AZD1222 dose. The source of these receptors is an adult who received the AZD1222 COVID-19 vaccine.

J is TRBJ2-1 and V is TRBV6-5; 11 bases are shared with TRBD2. Per germline, CDR1 MNHEY and CDR2 SVGAGI. The CDR3 consists of 15 residues. V was clipped by 5 bases and J by 12 bases; unmatched bases: 12. In DNA, the CDR3 is TGTGCCAGCAGTCGAACTAGCGGGGGACCCGAAGTGCAGTTCTTC. It yields the protein CASSRTSGGPEVQFF.

This clone came up once. The gene calls are TRBV6-9 and TRBJ2-5; D uncertain. The CDR3 has 14 amino acids. V dropped 3 bases and J dropped 5 bases, with 13 bases sitting between them. Germline V gene sequence: CDR1 MNHGY, CDR2 SVAAGI. CDR3 coding DNA: TGTGCCAGCAGTTACGGGCAGGTTGGGGAGACCCAGTACTTC. It encodes CASSYGQVGETQYF.

This sequence joins TRBV27 and TRBJ2-1, with TRBD2 as a possible D gene (5 bases). The CDR3 is made up of 15 amino acids. Trimming shortened V by 8 bases and J by 0 bases, and 14 bases separated the two germline ends. The V gene's germline CDR1 is MNHEY and CDR2 SMNVEV (reference sequence). The CDR3 region has the DNA TGTGCCAGCCAATTGAGTGGGAGCTCCTACAATGAGCAGTTCTTC. As protein: CASQLSGSSYNEQFF.

V gene TRBV18 combines with J gene TRBJ2-1; perhaps TRBD2 as D (6 bases). This CDR3 is built from 17 residues. Looked up from germline, CDR1 is KGHSH and CDR2 is LQKENI. V was shortened by 3 bases and J by 4 bases, with 19 bases between the two germline ends. The CDR3 nucleotides read TGTGCCAGCTCACCCCCCTGGGGCGGGGTGGGTTACAATGAGCAGTTCTTC. Amino acids: CASSPPWGGVGYNEQFF.

The chain recombines TRBV9 with TRBJ2-3, with 14 bases lining up with TRBD2. Germline CDR1 SGDLS, CDR2 YYNGEE. With V trimmed by 0 bases and J by 4 bases, 1 base remained unmatched. There are 16 residues in the CDR3. This CDR3 reads CASSVGTSGGSDTQYF. CDR3 DNA sequence: TGTGCCAGCAGCGTAGGGACTAGCGGGGGGTCAGATACGCAGTATTTT.

The gene calls are TRBV28 and TRBJ1-6, with D maybe TRBD1 (6 bases). This CDR3 spans 15 amino acids. V was shortened by 3 bases and J by 7 bases, with 13 bases between the two germline ends. CDR1 is MDHEN, CDR2 SYDVKM, per germline. CDR3 residues: CASSLFGGRNSPLHF. CDR3 coding DNA: TGTGCCAGCAGTTTGTTCGGGGGCCGGAATTCACCCCTCCACTTT. Variable domain in full (rest from reference TRBV28 and TRBJ1-6): DVKVTQSSRYLVKRTGEKVFLECVQDMDHENMFWYRQDPGLGLRLIYFSYDVKMKEKGDIPEGYSVSREKKERFSLILESASTNQTSMYLCASSLFGGRNSPLHFGNGTRLTVT.

The chain joins TRBV4-1 to TRBJ1-2; 11 positions agree with TRBD1. The CDR3 contains 15 residues. The V gene's germline CDR1 is MGHRA and CDR2 YSYEKL. V lost 3 bases and J lost 4; bases outside the gene matches: 4. CDR3 loop: CASSHPGTGGYGYTF. CDR3 coding DNA: TGCGCCAGCAGCCACCCCGGGACAGGGGGCTATGGCTACACCTTC.

The V and J genes are TRBV18 and TRBJ1-3; possibly TRBD1 for D (5 bases). Per germline, CDR1 KGHSH and CDR2 LQKENI. V was clipped by 3 bases and J by 0 bases, with 6 bases between them. The CDR3 sequence is 14 residues long. This CDR3 is CASSPGGSGNTIYF. The CDR3 bases are TGTGCCAGCTCACCCGGGGGCTCTGGAAACACCATATATTTT.

The chain combines TRBV11-2 with TRBJ2-5; tentatively, D is TRBD1 (6 bases). Germline V CDR1 and CDR2: SGHAT, FQNNGV. Trimming removed 1 base at V and 3 bases at J, with 9 bases between. The CDR3 consists of 14 residues. The CDR3 loop reads CASSLVPGEETQYF. CDR3 nucleotides: TGTGCCAGCAGCTTAGTCCCAGGGGAAGAGACCCAGTACTTC.

The chain employs TRBV19 and TRBJ1-3; D is unclear. Trimming shortened V by 5 bases and J by 0 bases, and 11 bases separated the two germline ends. Germline V gives CDR1 LNHDA, CDR2 SQIVND (reference sequence). The CDR3 spans 15 residues. CDR3 DNA: TGTGCCAGTAGTCCCGGCTGGAGCTCTGGAAACACCATATATTTT. Translated, it gives CASSPGWSSGNTIYF. Variable domain in full (rest from reference TRBV19 and TRBJ1-3): DGGITQSPKYLFRKEGQNVTLSCEQNLNHDAMYWYRQDPGQGLRLIYYSQIVNDFQKGDIAEGYSVSREKKESFPLTVTSAQKNPTAFYLCASSPGWSSGNTIYFGEGSWLTVV.

This clone was seen a single time. The chain employs TRBV18 and TRBJ2-1, with 7 bases that match TRBD2. After removal of 2 bases from V and 2 bases from J, the junction contained 6 bases not matched to a gene. CDR3 length equals 16 residues. Germline V gene data show CDR1 as KGHSH and CDR2 as LQKENI. CDR3 protein: CASSPDGLAAYNEQFF. CDR3 nucleotides: TGTGCCAGCTCACCAGACGGGCTAGCGGCCTACAATGAGCAGTTCTTC. The full variable domain, in which reference TRBV18 and TRBJ2-1 provide the parts outside the CDR3, is NAGVMQNPRHLVRRRGQEARLRCSPMKGHSHVYWYRQLPEEGLKFMVYLQKENIIDESGMPKERFSAEFPKEGPSILRIQQVVRGDSAAYFCASSPDGLAAYNEQFFGPGTRLTVL.